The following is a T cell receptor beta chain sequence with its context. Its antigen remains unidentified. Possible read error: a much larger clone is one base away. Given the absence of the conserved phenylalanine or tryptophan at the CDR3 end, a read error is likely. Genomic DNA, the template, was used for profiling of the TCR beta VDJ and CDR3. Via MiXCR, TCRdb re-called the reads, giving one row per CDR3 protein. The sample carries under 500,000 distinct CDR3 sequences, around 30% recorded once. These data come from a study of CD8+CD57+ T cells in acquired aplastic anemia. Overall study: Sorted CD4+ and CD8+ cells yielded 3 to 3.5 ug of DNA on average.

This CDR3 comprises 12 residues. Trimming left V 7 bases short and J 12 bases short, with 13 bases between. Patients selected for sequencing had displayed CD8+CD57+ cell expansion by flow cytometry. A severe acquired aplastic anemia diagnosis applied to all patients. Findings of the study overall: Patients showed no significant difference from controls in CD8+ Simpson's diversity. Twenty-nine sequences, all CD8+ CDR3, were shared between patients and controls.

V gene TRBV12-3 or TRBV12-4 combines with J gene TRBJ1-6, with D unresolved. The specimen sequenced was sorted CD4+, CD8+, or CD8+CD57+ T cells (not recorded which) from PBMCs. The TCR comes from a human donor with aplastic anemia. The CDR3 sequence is CASMRTRLPLHS. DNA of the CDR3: TGTGCCAGCATGCGGACGAGATTACCCCTCCACTCT.